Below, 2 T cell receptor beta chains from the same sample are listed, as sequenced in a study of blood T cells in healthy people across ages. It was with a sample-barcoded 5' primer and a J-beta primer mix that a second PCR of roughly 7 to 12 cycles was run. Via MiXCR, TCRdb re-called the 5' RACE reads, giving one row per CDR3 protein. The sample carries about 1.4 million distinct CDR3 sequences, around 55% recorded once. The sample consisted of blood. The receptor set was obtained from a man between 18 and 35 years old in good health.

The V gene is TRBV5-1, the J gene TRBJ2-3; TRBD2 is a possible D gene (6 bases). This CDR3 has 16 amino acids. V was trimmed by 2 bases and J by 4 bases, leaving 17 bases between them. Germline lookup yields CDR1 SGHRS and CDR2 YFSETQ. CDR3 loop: CASSLFRGTVPDTQYF. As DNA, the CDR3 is TGCGCCAGCAGCTTATTTCGCGGGACCGTCCCAGATACGCAGTATTTT.

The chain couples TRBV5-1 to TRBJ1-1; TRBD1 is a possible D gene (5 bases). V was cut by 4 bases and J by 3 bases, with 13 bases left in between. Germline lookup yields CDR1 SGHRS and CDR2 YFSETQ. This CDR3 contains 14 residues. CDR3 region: CASSVGRGDTEAFF. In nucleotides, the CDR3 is TGCGCCAGCAGCGTTGGGCGAGGGGACACTGAAGCTTTCTTT.